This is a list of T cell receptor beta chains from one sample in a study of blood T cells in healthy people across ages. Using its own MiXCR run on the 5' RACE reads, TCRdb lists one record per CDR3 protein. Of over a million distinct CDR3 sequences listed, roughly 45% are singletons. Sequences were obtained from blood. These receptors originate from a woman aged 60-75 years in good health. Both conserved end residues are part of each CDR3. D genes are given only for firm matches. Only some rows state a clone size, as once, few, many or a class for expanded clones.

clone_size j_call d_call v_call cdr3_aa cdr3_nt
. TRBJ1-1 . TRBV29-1 CSADGQLNTEAFF TGCAGCGCTGACGGACAATTGAACACTGAAGCTTTCTTT
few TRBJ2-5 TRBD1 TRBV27 CAGKDRVHQETQYF TGTGCCGGCAAGGACAGGGTTCACCAAGAGACCCAGTACTTC
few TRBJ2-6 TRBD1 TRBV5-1 CASSPPSGQVPSGANVLTF TGCGCCAGCAGCCCGCCGTCCGGACAGGTTCCCTCTGGGGCCAACGTCCTGACTTTC
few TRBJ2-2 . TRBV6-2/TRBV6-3 CASSYGRVNTGELFF TGTGCCAGCAGTTATGGGCGGGTCAACACCGGGGAGCTGTTTTTT
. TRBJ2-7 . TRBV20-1 CSARTGVARHEQYF TGCAGTGCTAGGACAGGTGTAGCGAGGCACGAGCAGTACTTC
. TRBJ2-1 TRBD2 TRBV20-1 CSARGPVGLAGRDPYNEQFF TGCAGTGCTAGAGGACCCGTGGGACTAGCGGGACGGGATCCCTACAATGAGCAGTTCTTC
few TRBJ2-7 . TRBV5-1 CASSLALDYEQYF TGCGCCAGCAGCTTGGCCCTAGATTACGAGCAGTACTTC
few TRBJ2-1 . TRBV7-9 CASPSITANEQFF TGTGCCAGCCCATCCATCACGGCCAATGAGCAGTTCTTC
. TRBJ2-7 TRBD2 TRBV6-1 CASKWLAGGGAYNEQYF TGTGCCAGCAAGTGGCTAGCGGGAGGGGGGGCCTACAATGAGCAGTACTTC
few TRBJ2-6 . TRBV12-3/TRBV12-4 CASGPGGTGANVLTF TGTGCCAGCGGCCCAGGGGGGACTGGGGCCAACGTCCTGACTTTC
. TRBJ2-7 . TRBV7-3 CASSPGHRSYEQYF TGTGCCAGCAGCCCGGGACATCGATCCTACGAGCAGTACTTC
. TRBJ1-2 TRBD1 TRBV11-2 CASSSGQGSGGYTF TGTGCCAGCAGCTCGGGACAGGGTTCTGGTGGCTACACCTTC
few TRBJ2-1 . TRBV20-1 CSANSGGGPYNEQFF TGCAGTGCTAATAGCGGAGGGGGCCCCTACAATGAGCAGTTCTTC
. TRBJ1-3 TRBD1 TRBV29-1 CSVEIEGASGNTIYF TGCAGCGTTGAAATTGAGGGGGCGTCTGGAAACACCATATATTTT
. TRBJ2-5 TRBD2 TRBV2 CASSTAAGVGETQYF TGTGCCAGCAGCACCGCAGCGGGAGTAGGAGAGACCCAGTACTTC
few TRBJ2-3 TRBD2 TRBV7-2 CASSPSGSWADTQYF TGTGCCAGCAGCCCGAGCGGGAGCTGGGCAGATACGCAGTATTTT
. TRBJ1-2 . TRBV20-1 CSVVLRHGYTF TGCAGTGTTGTCTTACGCCATGGCTACACCTTC
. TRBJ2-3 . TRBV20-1 CSANLRGSSTDTQYF TGCAGTGCTAACCTGCGGGGATCTAGCACAGATACGCAGTATTTT
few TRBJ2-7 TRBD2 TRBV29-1 CSVVMAGGYEQYF TGCAGCGTTGTGATGGCGGGGGGATACGAGCAGTACTTC
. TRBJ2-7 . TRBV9 CASSVGGVDPGEQYF TGTGCCAGCAGCGTAGGGGGCGTCGATCCGGGGGAGCAGTACTTC
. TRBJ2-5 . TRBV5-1 CASSLGPSKETQYF TGCGCCAGCAGCTTGGGACCCTCTAAGGAGACCCAGTACTTC
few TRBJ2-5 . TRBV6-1 CASRHVGAKTQYF TGTGCCAGCAGGCACGTGGGGGCGAAGACCCAGTACTTC
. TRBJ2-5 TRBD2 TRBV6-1 CASRRGLAALYQETQYF TGTGCCAGCAGGAGGGGACTAGCAGCCTTGTACCAAGAGACCCAGTACTTC
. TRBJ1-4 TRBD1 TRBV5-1 CASSLAGGRNEKLFF TGCGCCAGCAGCTTGGCAGGGGGCCGTAATGAAAAACTGTTTTTT
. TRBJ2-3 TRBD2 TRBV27 CASSSLAGTTDTQYF TGTGCCAGCAGTTCTCTAGCGGGTACCACAGATACGCAGTATTTT
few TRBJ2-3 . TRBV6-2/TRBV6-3 CASSHRLGRAADTQYF TGTGCCAGCAGTCACCGCTTAGGGCGGGCGGCAGATACGCAGTATTTT
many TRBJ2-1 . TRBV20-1 CSAQGAGGSYNEQFF TGCAGTGCCCAGGGGGCGGGAGGCTCCTACAATGAGCAGTTCTTC
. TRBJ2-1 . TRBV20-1 CSGGEQFF TGCAGTGGGGGTGAGCAGTTCTTC
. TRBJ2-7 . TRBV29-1 CSVPGGRGVNEQYF TGCAGCGTTCCTGGGGGGCGCGGGGTGAACGAGCAGTACTTC
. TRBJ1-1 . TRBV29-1 CSVVGRVGTEAFF TGCAGCGTTGTGGGCAGGGTAGGAACTGAAGCTTTCTTT
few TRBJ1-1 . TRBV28 CASRLPQGGTEAFF TGTGCCAGCAGATTACCCCAGGGAGGGACTGAAGCTTTCTTT
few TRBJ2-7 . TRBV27 CASRLYNEQYF TGTGCCAGCAGGCTTTACAATGAGCAGTACTTC
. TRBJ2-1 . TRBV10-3 CAISDDSVTEQFF TGTGCCATCAGTGATGACTCGGTCACTGAGCAGTTCTTC
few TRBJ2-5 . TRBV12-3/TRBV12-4 CASSLEVQDGPQETQYF TGTGCCAGCAGTTTAGAAGTACAGGATGGCCCCCAAGAGACCCAGTACTTC
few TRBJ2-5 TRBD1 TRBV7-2 CASSPQQGSQETQYF TGTGCCAGCAGCCCCCAACAGGGGTCTCAAGAGACCCAGTACTTC
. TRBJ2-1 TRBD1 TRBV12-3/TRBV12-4 CASRADRANEQFF TGTGCCAGCAGAGCGGACAGGGCCAATGAGCAGTTCTTC
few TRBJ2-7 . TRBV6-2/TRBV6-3 CASSYGGLEQYF TGTGCCAGCAGTTATGGGGGACTCGAGCAGTACTTC
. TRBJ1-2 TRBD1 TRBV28 CASRETGRYGYTF TGTGCCAGCAGGGAGACAGGGCGCTATGGCTACACCTTC
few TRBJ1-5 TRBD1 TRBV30 CAWSPNADRVQHF TGTGCCTGGAGTCCGAACGCCGACAGGGTCCAGCATTTT
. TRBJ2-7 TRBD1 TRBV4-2 CASSHDRGFEQYF TGTGCCAGCAGCCATGACAGGGGGTTTGAGCAGTACTTC
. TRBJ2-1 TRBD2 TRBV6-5 CASSYRGGDYNEQFF TGTGCCAGCAGTTACCGGGGGGGGGACTACAATGAGCAGTTCTTC